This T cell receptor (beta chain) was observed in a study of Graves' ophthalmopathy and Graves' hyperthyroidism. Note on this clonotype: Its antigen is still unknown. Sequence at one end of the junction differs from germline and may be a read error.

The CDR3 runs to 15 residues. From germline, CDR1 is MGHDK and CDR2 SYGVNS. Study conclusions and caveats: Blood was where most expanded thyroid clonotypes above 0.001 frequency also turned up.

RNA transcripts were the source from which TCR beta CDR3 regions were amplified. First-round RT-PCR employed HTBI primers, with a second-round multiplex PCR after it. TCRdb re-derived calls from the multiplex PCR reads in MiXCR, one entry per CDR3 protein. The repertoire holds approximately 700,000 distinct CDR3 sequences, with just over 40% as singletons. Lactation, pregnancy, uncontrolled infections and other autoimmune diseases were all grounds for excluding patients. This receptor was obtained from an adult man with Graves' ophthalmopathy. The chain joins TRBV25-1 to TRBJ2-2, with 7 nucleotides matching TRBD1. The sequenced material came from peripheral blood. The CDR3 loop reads CATSGRDRPTGELFF. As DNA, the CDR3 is TGTGCCACCAGTGGCAGGGACAGACCCACCGGGGAGCTGTTTTTT. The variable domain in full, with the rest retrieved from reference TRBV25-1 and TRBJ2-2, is EADIYQTPRYLVIGTGKKITLECSQTMGHDKMYWYQQDPGMELHLIHYSYGVNSTEKGDLSSESTVSRIRTEHFPLTLESARPSHTSQYLCATSGRDRPTGELFFGEGSRLTVL.